This T cell receptor (beta chain) appears in the sequencing data of a study of a mutant IDH1 vaccine in newly diagnosed glioma. Study background: Patients got radiotherapy, temozolomide, or both beforehand, and most got both.

To note about this clone: The antigen remains undetermined. One end of the junction fails to match germline, which may point to a read error.

Germline lookup yields CDR1 SSHAT and CDR2 FNYEAQ (reference sequence). The CDR3 is made up of 12 amino acids. Study findings and constraints: Alterations occurring in top peripheral T cell clonotypes seemed unrelated to pseudoprogression.

Generated by immunoSEQ multiplex PCR, the TCRdb table keeps only in-frame clones and is missing some. The top ten hold approximately 1.8% of the sample, which has about 51,000 clones, around three quarters seen once. The time point was: baseline, week 1 (first vaccination visit). Treatment: pre-vaccination baseline after standard-of-care therapy. Patients carried new grade 3 or 4 IDH1-mutant astrocytomas lacking nuclear ATRX. The chain employs TRBV7-7 and TRBJ2-1; D perhaps matches TRBD1 (6 bases). The clonotype originates from a woman in her forties with glioma. The material sequenced was PBMCs, taken from a glioma patient treated with radiotherapy, temozolomide or both. CDR3 DNA sequence: TGTGCTAGCAGCCCAGGGGTTGGTGAGCAGTTCTTC. It encodes CASSPGVGEQFF.